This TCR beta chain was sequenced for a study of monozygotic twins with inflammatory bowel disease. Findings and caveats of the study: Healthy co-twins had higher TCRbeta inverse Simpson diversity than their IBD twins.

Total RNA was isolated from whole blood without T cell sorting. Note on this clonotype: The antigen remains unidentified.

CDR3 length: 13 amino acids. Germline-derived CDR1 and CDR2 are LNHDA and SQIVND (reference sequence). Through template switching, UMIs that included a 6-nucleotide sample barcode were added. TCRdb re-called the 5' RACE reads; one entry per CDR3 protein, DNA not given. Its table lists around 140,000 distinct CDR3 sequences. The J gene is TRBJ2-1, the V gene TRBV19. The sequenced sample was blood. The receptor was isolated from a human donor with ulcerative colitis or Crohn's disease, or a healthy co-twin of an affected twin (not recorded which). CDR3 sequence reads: CASSIRLDNEQFF.